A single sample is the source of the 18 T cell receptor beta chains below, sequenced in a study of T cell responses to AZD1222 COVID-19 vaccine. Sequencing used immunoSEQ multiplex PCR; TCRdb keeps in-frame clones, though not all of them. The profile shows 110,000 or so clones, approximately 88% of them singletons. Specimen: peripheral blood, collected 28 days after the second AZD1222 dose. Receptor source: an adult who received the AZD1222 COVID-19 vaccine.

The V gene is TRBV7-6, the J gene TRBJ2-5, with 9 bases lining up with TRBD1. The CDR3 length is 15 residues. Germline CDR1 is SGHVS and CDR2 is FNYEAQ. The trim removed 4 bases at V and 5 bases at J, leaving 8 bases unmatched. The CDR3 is CASSSVDRGWETQYF. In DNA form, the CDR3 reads TGTGCCAGCAGCTCAGTCGACAGGGGGTGGGAGACCCAGTACTTC.

This CDR3 reads CASSGSGLGGISEQFF. In DNA form, the CDR3 reads TGCGCCAGCAGCGGATCCGGACTAGGGGGGATTAGTGAGCAGTTCTTC. The gene calls are TRBV5-1 and TRBJ2-1, with D perhaps matching TRBD2 (7 bases). Germline-derived CDR1 and CDR2 are SGHRS and YFSETQ. The CDR3 covers 16 residues. V shed 4 bases and J shed 9 bases, with 23 bases lying between them.

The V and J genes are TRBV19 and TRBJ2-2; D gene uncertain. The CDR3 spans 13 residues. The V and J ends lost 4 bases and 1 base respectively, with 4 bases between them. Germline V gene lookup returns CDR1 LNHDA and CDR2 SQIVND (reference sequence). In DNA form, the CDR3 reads TGTGCCAGTAGTACCCAGAACACCGGGGAGCTGTTTTTT. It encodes CASSTQNTGELFF.

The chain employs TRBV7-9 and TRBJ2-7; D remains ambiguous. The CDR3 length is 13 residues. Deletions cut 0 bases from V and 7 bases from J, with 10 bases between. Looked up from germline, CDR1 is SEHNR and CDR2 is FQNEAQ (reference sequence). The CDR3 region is CASSLAPDLEQYF. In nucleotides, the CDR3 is TGTGCCAGCAGCTTAGCACCGGATTTAGAGCAGTACTTC.

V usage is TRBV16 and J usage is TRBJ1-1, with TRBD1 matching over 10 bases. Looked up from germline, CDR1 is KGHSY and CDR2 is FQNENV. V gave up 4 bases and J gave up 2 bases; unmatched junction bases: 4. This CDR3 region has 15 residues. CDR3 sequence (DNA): TGTGCCAGCAGCCCGACAGGGGGCTACAACACTGAAGCTTTCTTT. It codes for CASSPTGGYNTEAFF.

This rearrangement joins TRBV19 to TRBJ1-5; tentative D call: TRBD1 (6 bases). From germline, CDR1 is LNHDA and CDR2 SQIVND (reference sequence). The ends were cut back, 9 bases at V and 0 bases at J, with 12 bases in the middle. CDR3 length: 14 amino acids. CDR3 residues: CASTGTFSNQPQHF. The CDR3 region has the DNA TGTGCCAGCACAGGGACCTTTAGCAATCAGCCCCAGCATTTT. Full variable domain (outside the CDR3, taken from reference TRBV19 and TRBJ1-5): DGGITQSPKYLFRKEGQNVTLSCEQNLNHDAMYWYRQDPGQGLRLIYYSQIVNDFQKGDIAEGYSVSREKKESFPLTVTSAQKNPTAFYLCASTGTFSNQPQHFGDGTRLSIL.

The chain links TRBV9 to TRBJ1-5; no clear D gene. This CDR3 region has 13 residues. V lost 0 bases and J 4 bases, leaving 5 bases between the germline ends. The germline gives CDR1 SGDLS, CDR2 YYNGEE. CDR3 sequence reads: CASSVAGNQPQHF. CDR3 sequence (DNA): TGTGCCAGCAGCGTAGCCGGGAATCAGCCCCAGCATTTT.

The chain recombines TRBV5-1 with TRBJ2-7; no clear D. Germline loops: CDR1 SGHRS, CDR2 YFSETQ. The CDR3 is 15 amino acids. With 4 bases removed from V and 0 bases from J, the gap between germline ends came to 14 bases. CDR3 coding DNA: TGCGCCAGCAGCGTGGGGTTCGGTAACTCCTACGAGCAGTACTTC. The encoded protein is CASSVGFGNSYEQYF.

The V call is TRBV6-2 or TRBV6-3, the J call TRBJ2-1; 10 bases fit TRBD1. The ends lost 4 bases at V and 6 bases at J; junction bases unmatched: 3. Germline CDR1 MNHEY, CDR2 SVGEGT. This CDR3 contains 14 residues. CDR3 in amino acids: CASSSGTGANEQFF. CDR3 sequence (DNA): TGTGCCAGCAGTTCCGGGACAGGGGCCAATGAGCAGTTCTTC.

CDR3 loop: CASSSGQGPYEQYF. The CDR3 DNA reads as TGTGCCAGCAGTTCGGGACAGGGCCCCTACGAGCAGTACTTC. V usage is TRBV6-5 and J usage is TRBJ2-7; 9 bases map to TRBD1. Germline values: CDR1 MNHEY, CDR2 SVGAGI. The CDR3 has 14 amino acids. V shed 4 bases, J shed 2 bases, and the junction held 3 bases outside the gene matches.

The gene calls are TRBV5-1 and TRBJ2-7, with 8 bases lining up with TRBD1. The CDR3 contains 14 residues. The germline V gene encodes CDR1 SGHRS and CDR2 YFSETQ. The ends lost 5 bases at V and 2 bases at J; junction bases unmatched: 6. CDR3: CASRRDRSTYEQYF. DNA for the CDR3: TGCGCCAGCAGGAGGGACAGGTCTACCTACGAGCAGTACTTC.

This CDR3 reads CASSSRGNGYGYTF. CDR3 in DNA: TGCGCCAGCAGCTCGCGGGGTAATGGGTATGGCTACACCTTC. The gene calls are TRBV5-1 and TRBJ1-2, with D hard to call. Germline V lookup: CDR1 SGHRS, CDR2 YFSETQ. This CDR3 is built from 14 residues. V gave up 3 bases and J gave up 5 bases, with 14 bases separating them.

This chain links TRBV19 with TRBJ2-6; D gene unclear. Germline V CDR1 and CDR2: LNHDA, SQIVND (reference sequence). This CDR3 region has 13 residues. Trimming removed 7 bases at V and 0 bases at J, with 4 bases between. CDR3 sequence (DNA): TGTGCCAGTAAAGGCTCTGGGGCCAACGTCCTGACTTTC. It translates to CASKGSGANVLTF.

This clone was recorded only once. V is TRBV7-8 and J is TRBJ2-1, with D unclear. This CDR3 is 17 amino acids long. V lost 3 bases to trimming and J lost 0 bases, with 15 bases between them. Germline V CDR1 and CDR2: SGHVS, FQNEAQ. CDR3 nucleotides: TGTGCCAGCAGCTTGGAGACTCCCTTCAGCTCCTACAATGAGCAGTTCTTC. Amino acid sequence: CASSLETPFSSYNEQFF.

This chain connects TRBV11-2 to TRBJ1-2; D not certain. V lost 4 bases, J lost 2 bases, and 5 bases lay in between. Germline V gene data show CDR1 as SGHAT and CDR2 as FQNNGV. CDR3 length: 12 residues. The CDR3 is CASSSFNYGYTF. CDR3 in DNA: TGTGCCAGCAGCTCCTTCAACTATGGCTACACCTTC.

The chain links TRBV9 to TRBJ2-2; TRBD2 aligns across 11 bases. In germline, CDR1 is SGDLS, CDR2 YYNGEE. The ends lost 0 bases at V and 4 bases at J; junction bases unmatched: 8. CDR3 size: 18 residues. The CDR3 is CASSVVASGGSLTGELFF. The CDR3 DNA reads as TGTGCCAGCAGCGTAGTCGCTAGCGGGGGGTCACTCACCGGGGAGCTGTTTTTT.

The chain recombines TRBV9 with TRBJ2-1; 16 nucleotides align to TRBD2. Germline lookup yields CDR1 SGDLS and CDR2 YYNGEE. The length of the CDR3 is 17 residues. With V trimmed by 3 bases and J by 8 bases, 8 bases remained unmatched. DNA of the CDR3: TGTGCCAGCAGCGGCGGGACTAGCGGGGGGGCTCGGGATGAGCAGTTCTTC. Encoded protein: CASSGGTSGGARDEQFF.

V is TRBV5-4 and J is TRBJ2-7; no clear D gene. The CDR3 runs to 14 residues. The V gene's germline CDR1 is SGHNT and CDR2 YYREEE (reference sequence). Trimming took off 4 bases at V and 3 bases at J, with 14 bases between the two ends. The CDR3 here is CASSHQDGHYEQYF. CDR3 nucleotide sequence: TGTGCCAGCAGCCACCAGGACGGCCACTACGAGCAGTACTTC.